This record covers a single T cell receptor (beta chain). Not enrolled were patients with uncontrolled infection, other autoimmune disease, pregnancy or lactation. This sample is drawn from a study of T cells in Graves' hyperthyroidism and ophthalmopathy. CDR1 and CDR2 (germline): SGHVS, FQNEAQ. The V end lost 2 bases, the J end lost 5 bases, and 12 bases lay between the germline ends. The CDR3 covers 14 residues. Researchers amplified the TCR beta CDR3 regions from RNA transcripts. The TCR CDR3 first-round RT-PCR relied on the HTBI primer set. From the multiplex PCR reads, TCRdb called clonotypes with MiXCR, one entry per CDR3 protein. The sample holds around 800,000 distinct CDR3 sequences; around 39% are singletons and the top ten take more than 7%.

Material: blood. The clonotype originates from a man between 18 and 29 years old with Graves' hyperthyroidism. This chain joins TRBV7-8 and TRBJ1-1; TRBD1 is a possible D gene (5 bases). CDR3 region: CASSLNHRGTEAFF. CDR3 coding DNA: TGTGCCAGCAGCTTAAACCACCGGGGGACTGAAGCTTTCTTT.